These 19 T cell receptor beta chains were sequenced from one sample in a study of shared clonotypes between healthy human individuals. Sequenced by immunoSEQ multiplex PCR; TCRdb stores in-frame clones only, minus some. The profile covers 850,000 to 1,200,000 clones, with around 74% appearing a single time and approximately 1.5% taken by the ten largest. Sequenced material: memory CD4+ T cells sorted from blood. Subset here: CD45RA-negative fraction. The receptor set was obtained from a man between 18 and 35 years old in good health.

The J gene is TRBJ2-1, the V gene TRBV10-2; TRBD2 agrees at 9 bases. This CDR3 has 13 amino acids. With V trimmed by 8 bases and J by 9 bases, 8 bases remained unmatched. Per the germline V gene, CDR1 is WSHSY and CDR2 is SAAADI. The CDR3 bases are TGCGCCAGCTCAGCGGGGGGCCGGGGTGAGCAGTTCTTC. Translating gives CASSAGGRGEQFF.

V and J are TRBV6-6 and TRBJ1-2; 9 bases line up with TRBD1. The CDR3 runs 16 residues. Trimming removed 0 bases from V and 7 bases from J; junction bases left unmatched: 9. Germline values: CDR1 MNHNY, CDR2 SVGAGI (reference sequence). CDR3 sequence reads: CASSYSTGGEGGGYTF. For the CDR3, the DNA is TGTGCCAGCAGTTACTCAACAGGGGGCGAAGGCGGTGGCTACACCTTC.

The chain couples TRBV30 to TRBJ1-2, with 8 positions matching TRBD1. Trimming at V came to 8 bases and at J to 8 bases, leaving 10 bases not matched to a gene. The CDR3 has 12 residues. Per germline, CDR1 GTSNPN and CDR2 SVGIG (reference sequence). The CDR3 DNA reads TGTGCCACCAGGGGGCAGGTCGTCGGCTACACCTTC. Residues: CATRGQVVGYTF. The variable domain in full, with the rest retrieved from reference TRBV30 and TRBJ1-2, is SQTIHQWPATLVQPVGSPLSLECTVEGTSNPNLYWYRQAAGRGLQLLFYSVGIGQISSEVPQNLSASRPQDRQFILSSKKLLLSDSGFYLCATRGQVVGYTFGSGTRLTVV.

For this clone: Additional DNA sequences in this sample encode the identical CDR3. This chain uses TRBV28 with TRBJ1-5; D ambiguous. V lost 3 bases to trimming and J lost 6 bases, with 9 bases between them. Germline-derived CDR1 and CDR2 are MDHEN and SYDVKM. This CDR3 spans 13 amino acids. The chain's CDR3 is CASSLREGQPQHF. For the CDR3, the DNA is TGTGCCAGCAGTTTGAGGGAAGGTCAGCCCCAGCATTTT.

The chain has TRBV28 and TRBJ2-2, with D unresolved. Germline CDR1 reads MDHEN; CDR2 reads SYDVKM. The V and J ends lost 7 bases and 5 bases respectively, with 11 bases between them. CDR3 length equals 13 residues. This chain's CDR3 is CASIPGKTGELFF. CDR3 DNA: TGTGCCAGCATCCCTGGGAAGACCGGGGAGCTGTTTTTT.

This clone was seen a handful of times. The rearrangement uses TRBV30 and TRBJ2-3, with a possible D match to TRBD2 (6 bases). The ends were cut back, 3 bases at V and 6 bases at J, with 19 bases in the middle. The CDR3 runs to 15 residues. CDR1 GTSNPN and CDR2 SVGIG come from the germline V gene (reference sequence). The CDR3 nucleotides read TGTGCCTGGAGCACCGGTAGCGGTCAGGTGGATACGCAGTATTTT. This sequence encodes CAWSTGSGQVDTQYF.

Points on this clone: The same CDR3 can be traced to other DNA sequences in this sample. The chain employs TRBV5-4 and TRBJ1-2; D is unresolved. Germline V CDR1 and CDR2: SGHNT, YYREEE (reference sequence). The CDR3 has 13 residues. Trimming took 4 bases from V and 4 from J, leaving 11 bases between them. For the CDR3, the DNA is TGTGCCAGCAGCCAGGACGGCCTCTATGGCTACACCTTC. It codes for CASSQDGLYGYTF. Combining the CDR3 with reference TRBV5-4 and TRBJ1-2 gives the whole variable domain ETGVTQSPTHLIKTRGQQVTLRCSSQSGHNTVSWYQQALGQGPQFIFQYYREEENGRGNFPPRFSGLQFPNYSSELNVNALELDDSALYLCASSQDGLYGYTFGSGTRLTVV.

Here the CDR3 DNA reads TGTGCCTGGAGCCGTGGACGGGTGAACACTGAAGCTTTCTTT. It yields the protein CAWSRGRVNTEAFF. The chain links TRBV30 to TRBJ1-1, with D unresolved. CDR1 and CDR2 from the germline V gene are GTSNPN and SVGIG (reference sequence). CDR3 length: 14 amino acids. The germline V and J ends were trimmed by 3 bases and 0 bases, with 11 bases remaining between them.

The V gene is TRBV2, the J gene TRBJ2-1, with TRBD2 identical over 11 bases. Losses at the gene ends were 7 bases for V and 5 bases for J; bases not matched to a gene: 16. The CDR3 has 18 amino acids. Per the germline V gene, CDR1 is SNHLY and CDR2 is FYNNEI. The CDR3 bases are TGTGCCAGCACCCCAAGGAGGCTAGCGGGAGGCAGGGACAATGAGCAGTTCTTC. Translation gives CASTPRRLAGGRDNEQFF.

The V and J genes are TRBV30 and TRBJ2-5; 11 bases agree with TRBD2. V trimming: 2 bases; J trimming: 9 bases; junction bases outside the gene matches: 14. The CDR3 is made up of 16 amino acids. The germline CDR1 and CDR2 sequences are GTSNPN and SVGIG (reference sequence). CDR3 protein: CAWSRLAGGPGAPQYF. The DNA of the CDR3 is TGTGCCTGGAGTCGCCTAGCGGGGGGACCGGGGGCGCCCCAGTACTTC.

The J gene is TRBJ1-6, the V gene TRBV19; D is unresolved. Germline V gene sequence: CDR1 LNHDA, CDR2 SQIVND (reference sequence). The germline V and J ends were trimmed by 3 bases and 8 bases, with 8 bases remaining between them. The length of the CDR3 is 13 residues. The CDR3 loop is CASSMDGDSPLHF. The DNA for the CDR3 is TGTGCCAGTAGTATGGACGGTGATTCACCCCTCCACTTT.

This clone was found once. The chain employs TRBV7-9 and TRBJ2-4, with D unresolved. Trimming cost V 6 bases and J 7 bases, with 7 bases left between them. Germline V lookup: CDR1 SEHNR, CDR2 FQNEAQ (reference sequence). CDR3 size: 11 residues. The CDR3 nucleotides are TGTGCCAGCAGTTTAACGAACATTCAGTACTTC. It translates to CASSLTNIQYF.

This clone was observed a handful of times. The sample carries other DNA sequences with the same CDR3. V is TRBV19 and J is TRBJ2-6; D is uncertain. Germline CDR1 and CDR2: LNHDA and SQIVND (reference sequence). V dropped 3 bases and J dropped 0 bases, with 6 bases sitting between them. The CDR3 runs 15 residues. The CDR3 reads CASSISGSGANVLTF. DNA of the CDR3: TGTGCCAGTAGTATTTCGGGCTCTGGGGCCAACGTCCTGACTTTC.

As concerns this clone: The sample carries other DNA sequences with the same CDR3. The chain's CDR3 is CASRQVYGYTF. CDR3 nucleotide sequence: TGTGCCAGCAGACAGGTGTATGGCTACACCTTC. This rearrangement joins TRBV6-1 to TRBJ1-2, with D perhaps matching TRBD1 (5 bases). This CDR3 is built from 11 residues. CDR1 is MNHNS and CDR2 is SASEGT in the germline V gene. The ends were cut back, 6 bases at V and 5 bases at J, with 7 bases in the middle.

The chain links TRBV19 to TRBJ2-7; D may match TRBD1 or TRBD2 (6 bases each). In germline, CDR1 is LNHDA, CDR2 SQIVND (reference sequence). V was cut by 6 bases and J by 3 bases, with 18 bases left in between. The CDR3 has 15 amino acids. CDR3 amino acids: CASSERAGVYYEQYF. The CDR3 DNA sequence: TGTGCCAGTAGCGAGCGGGCAGGGGTTTACTACGAGCAGTACTTC.

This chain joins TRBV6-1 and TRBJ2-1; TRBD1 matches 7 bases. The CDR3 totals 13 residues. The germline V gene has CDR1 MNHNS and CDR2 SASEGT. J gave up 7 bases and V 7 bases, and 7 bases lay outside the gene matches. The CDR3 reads CASNDRAWNEQFF. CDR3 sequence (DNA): TGTGCCAGCAACGACAGGGCTTGGAATGAGCAGTTCTTC.

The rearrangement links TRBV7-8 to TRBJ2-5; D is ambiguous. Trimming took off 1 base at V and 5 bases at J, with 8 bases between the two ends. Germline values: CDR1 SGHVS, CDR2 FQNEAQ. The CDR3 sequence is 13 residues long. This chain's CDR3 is CASSLELVETQYF. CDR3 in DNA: TGTGCCAGCAGCTTAGAACTCGTGGAGACCCAGTACTTC.

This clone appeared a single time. CDR3 loop: CAISESGGLQETQYF. The CDR3 DNA is TGTGCCATCAGTGAGTCCGGAGGGCTCCAAGAGACCCAGTACTTC. The chain uses TRBV10-3 and TRBJ2-5; D possibly corresponds to TRBD2 (6 bases). This CDR3 comprises 15 residues. Trimming took 0 bases from V and 1 from J, leaving 9 bases between them. Germline CDR1 is ENHRY and CDR2 is SYGVKD.

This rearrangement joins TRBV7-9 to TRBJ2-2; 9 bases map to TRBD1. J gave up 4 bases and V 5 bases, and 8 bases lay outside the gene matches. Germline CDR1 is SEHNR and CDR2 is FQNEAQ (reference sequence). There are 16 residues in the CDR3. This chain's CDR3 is CASSPAGQGITGELFF. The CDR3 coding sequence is TGTGCCAGCAGCCCCGCGGGACAGGGAATCACCGGGGAGCTGTTTTTT.